The 20 T cell receptor beta chains listed next were all sequenced from one sample in a study of CD8 T cells in ankylosing spondylitis. The study, taken as a whole, reports: Roughly eight highly homologous variants made up a TCR beta motif that seemed to typify ankylosing spondylitis blood.

TCRdb fed the 5' RACE reads into MiXCR, producing one record per CDR3 protein. The data contain about 450,000 distinct CDR3 sequences, about 24% of them seen just once; the ten biggest clones take up 0.85% to 1%. No antigens are known for them. The source material was blood, either unsorted or a sorted T cell fraction (not recorded which). The receptors were sampled from a male donor with ankylosing spondylitis.

This chain links TRBV20-1 with TRBJ1-1; D is possibly TRBD1 (6 bases). Germline-derived CDR1 and CDR2 are DFQATT and SNEGSKA (reference sequence). Trimming removed 4 bases from V and 4 bases from J, with 10 bases in between. The CDR3 consists of 12 residues. CDR3 nucleotide sequence: TGCAGTGCTAACAGGGTAGGCACTGAAGCTTTCTTT. It encodes CSANRVGTEAFF.

This clonotype was observed a few times. This chain joins TRBV12-3 or TRBV12-4 and TRBJ2-1, with D tentatively TRBD2 (5 bases). V lost 10 bases and J lost 7, with 23 bases in between. This CDR3 has 15 residues. The CDR3 DNA reads as TGTGCCACCAAAAGGCGAGAGGGTGCTATGAATGAGCAGTTCTTC. Residues: CATKRREGAMNEQFF.

This clonotype was recorded a few times. The chain is built from TRBV15 and TRBJ1-2; 8 nucleotides agree with TRBD1. The CDR3 runs 16 residues. V was pared by 1 base and J by 7 bases, with 11 bases of the junction left unmatched. Looked up from germline, CDR1 is LNHNV and CDR2 is YYDKDF (reference sequence). This chain's CDR3 is CATSRAPGQVVRGYTF. CDR3 DNA sequence: TGTGCCACCAGCAGAGCACCGGGACAGGTAGTCCGTGGCTACACCTTC.

This clonotype was found a few times. V usage is TRBV7-8 and J usage is TRBJ1-3, with unresolved D. This CDR3 is 16 amino acids long. The germline V and J ends were trimmed by 2 bases and 0 bases, with 11 bases remaining between them. Germline V lookup: CDR1 SGHVS, CDR2 FQNEAQ. CDR3 nucleotide sequence: TGTGCCAGCAGCTTATCCTGGGTTAGCTCTGGAAACACCATATATTTT. This codes for CASSLSWVSSGNTIYF.

This clonotype was picked up a small number of times. This sequence joins TRBV11-2 and TRBJ1-5; a possible D gene is TRBD1 (6 bases). In germline, CDR1 is SGHAT, CDR2 FQNNGV. Trimming left V 5 bases short and J 3 bases short, with 11 bases between. The CDR3 has 14 residues. The CDR3 here is CASSRDNTNQPQHF. As DNA, the CDR3 is TGTGCCAGCAGCCGGGACAACACCAATCAGCCCCAGCATTTT.

The J gene is TRBJ1-5, the V gene TRBV20-1; the D is unclear. The germline V and J ends were trimmed by 6 bases and 3 bases, with 15 bases remaining between them. This CDR3 is built from 14 residues. Germline CDR1 and CDR2: DFQATT and SNEGSKA (reference sequence). The CDR3 here is CSALDRVYNQPQHF. The DNA for the CDR3 is TGCAGTGCCTTGGACCGGGTTTACAATCAGCCCCAGCATTTT.

The table lists this clonotype with many counts. J is TRBJ1-2 and V is TRBV20-1; 9 bases align to TRBD1. Germline-derived CDR1 and CDR2 are DFQATT and SNEGSKA (reference sequence). The CDR3 extends over 13 amino acids. The ends lost 4 bases at V and 4 bases at J; junction bases unmatched: 4. The CDR3, as DNA: TGCAGTGCTACCCCGGACAGGGGCTATGGCTACACCTTC. Its translation: CSATPDRGYGYTF.

In its sample, this clonotype was seen a few times. The V call is TRBV12-3 or TRBV12-4, the J call TRBJ2-2; tentatively, D is TRBD2 (5 bases). The CDR3 sequence is 16 residues long. V lost 3 bases and J lost 6, with 17 bases in between. CDR3 protein: CASSFAPGSRAGELFF. CDR3 in DNA: TGTGCCAGCAGTTTTGCCCCCGGCTCGAGGGCCGGGGAGCTGTTTTTT.

The chain carries TRBV5-1 and TRBJ2-7, with TRBD1 as a possible D gene (7 bases). The length of the CDR3 is 15 residues. Trimming left V 0 bases short and J 0 bases short, with 10 bases between. Germline V gene data show CDR1 as SGHRS and CDR2 as YFSETQ. CDR3 nucleotides: TGCGCCAGCAGCTTGGGTCAGGGGGGCTCCTACGAGCAGTACTTC. Its translation is CASSLGQGGSYEQYF.

V is TRBV10-3 and J is TRBJ2-1, with D perhaps given as TRBD1 or TRBD2 (7 bases each). V lost 2 bases and J 5 bases, leaving 13 bases between the germline ends. Germline V gives CDR1 ENHRY, CDR2 SYGVKD. The CDR3 spans 15 residues. CDR3 region: CAISERGLADNEQFF. The CDR3 DNA follows: TGTGCCATCAGTGAGAGGGGGCTAGCGGACAATGAGCAGTTCTTC.

This clonotype showed up just a few times. In DNA form, the CDR3 reads TGCAGCGTTGCCCTCAGGACAGCTAACACTGAAGCTTTCTTT. It encodes CSVALRTANTEAFF. This sequence joins TRBV29-1 and TRBJ1-1; possible D gene TRBD1, 6 bases. V was shortened by 4 bases and J by 2 bases, with 14 bases between the two germline ends. CDR1 and CDR2 from the germline V gene are SQVTM and ANQGSEA. This CDR3 region has 14 residues.

The chain joins TRBV9 to TRBJ2-5; tentative D call: TRBD1 (6 bases). Germline-derived CDR1 and CDR2 are SGDLS and YYNGEE. The CDR3 has 13 amino acids. Between the trimmed V and J ends, which lost 3 bases and 5 bases, there was a span of 11 bases. The CDR3 sequence is CASSDRVMETQYF. The CDR3 DNA sequence: TGTGCCAGCAGCGACAGGGTAATGGAGACCCAGTACTTC. Together with reference TRBV9 and TRBJ2-5, the CDR3 gives the full variable domain: DSGVTQTPKHLITATGQRVTLRCSPRSGDLSVYWYQQSLDQGLQFLIQYYNGEERAKGNILERFSAQQFPDLHSELNLSSLELGDSALYFCASSDRVMETQYFGPGTRLLVL.

The J gene is TRBJ2-3, the V gene TRBV20-1, with 8 bases identical to TRBD2. Per germline, CDR1 DFQATT and CDR2 SNEGSKA (reference sequence). The CDR3 covers 16 residues. Trimming took 0 bases from V and 0 from J; bases not matched to a gene: 5. CDR3 nucleotide sequence: TGCAGTGCTAGAGATCCCGGGACTAGTAGCACAGATACGCAGTATTTT. It codes for CSARDPGTSSTDTQYF.

V is TRBV20-1 and J is TRBJ2-3; no clear D gene. The ends were cut back, 3 bases at V and 3 bases at J, with 10 bases in the middle. CDR3 length equals 13 residues. Germline CDR1 DFQATT, CDR2 SNEGSKA (reference sequence). CDR3 DNA sequence: TGCAGTGCTAGTTTTAGCCTGACAGATACGCAGTATTTT. Its protein product is CSASFSLTDTQYF.

The chain is built from TRBV5-1 and TRBJ1-3; D is undetermined. Per germline, CDR1 SGHRS and CDR2 YFSETQ. The ends were cut back, 4 bases at V and 2 bases at J, with 13 bases in the middle. This CDR3 contains 15 residues. In DNA, the CDR3 is TGCGCCAGCAGCACCACGACGTTGCCTGGAAACACCATATATTTT. Protein product: CASSTTTLPGNTIYF.

The genes are TRBV20-1 and TRBJ2-5; D is undetermined. Germline CDR1 is DFQATT and CDR2 is SNEGSKA (reference sequence). The CDR3 length is 16 residues. With 0 bases removed from V and 5 bases from J, the gap between germline ends came to 19 bases. This chain's CDR3 is CSARDHGDAMAETQYF. CDR3 in DNA: TGCAGTGCTAGAGATCATGGAGACGCCATGGCCGAGACCCAGTACTTC.

Only a few counts were recorded for this clonotype. The genes are TRBV12-3 or TRBV12-4 and TRBJ1-4; D is perhaps TRBD1 (5 bases). V dropped 8 bases and J dropped 7 bases, with 17 bases sitting between them. This CDR3 region has 14 residues. Here the CDR3 reads CASQGDGGGEKLFF. CDR3 sequence (DNA): TGTGCCAGCCAAGGGGACGGAGGTGGTGAAAAACTGTTTTTT.

The chain uses TRBV11-2 and TRBJ2-1; D possibly corresponds to TRBD2 (8 bases). The DNA end favors TRBJ2-7, so the J call may be wrong. CDR1 is SGHAT, CDR2 FQNNGV, per germline. CDR3 length: 16 amino acids. As DNA, the CDR3 is TGTGCCAGCAGCGGGGCGGGGGGACAGAACTACAATGAGCAGTACTTC. Amino acid sequence: CASSGAGGQNYNEQYF.

This clonotype was seen more than once but under ten times. This rearrangement joins TRBV21-1 to TRBJ2-7; TRBD2 is the table's D call, not checked against the DNA. TRBV21-1 is shown as a pseudogene. The CDR3 extends over 16 amino acids. The CDR3 protein is CASSKEALAGPYEQYV. The CDR3 DNA follows: TGTGCCAGCAGCAAAGAGGCACTAGCGGGGCCGTACGAGCAGTACGTC.

This clonotype came up once. The chain joins TRBV11-2 to TRBJ2-2, with D perhaps matching TRBD2 (5 bases). CDR1 is SGHAT and CDR2 is FQNNGV in the germline V gene. V lost 2 bases, J lost 5 bases, and 9 bases lay in between. The CDR3 is 14 residues long. CDR3: CASSLSWRTGELFF. For the CDR3, the DNA is TGTGCCAGCAGCTTATCCTGGAGGACCGGGGAGCTGTTTTTT.